The 27 T cell receptor beta chains given below trace back to one sample, sequenced in a study of identifying expanded T cells in peripheral blood. The assay was immunoSEQ multiplex PCR, and TCRdb's table has in-frame clones only and misses some. The top ten hold 8.4% of the sample, which has about 110,000 clones, about 87% seen once. The specimen was blood. The receptor source for this set is a person aged 18-70 years in good health.

J is TRBJ2-7 and V is TRBV4-1, with 8 bases identical to TRBD1. The germline V gene encodes CDR1 MGHRA and CDR2 YSYEKL. The CDR3 totals 17 residues. Unmatched junction bases numbered 16, after V lost 2 bases and J lost 7 bases. The CDR3 nucleotides read TGCGCCAGCAGCCAAACCCTCAGGGGGCTAGGTGAATTGGAGCAGTACTTC. Amino acid sequence: CASSQTLRGLGELEQYF.

V is TRBV7-9 and J is TRBJ2-1, with unresolved D. The V end lost 3 bases, the J end lost 10 bases, and 7 bases lay between the germline ends. Germline CDR1 SEHNR, CDR2 FQNEAQ (reference sequence). The CDR3 covers 11 residues. Here the CDR3 DNA reads TGTGCCAGCAGCTTCAGGCAAGAGCAGTTCTTC. It translates to CASSFRQEQFF.

The chain employs TRBV29-1 and TRBJ2-7, with 7 bases fitting TRBD2. J lost 6 bases, V lost 5 bases, and 4 bases had no gene match. The CDR3 totals 11 residues. Germline lookup yields CDR1 SQVTM and CDR2 ANQGSEA. The CDR3 protein is CSVSREGEQYF. The CDR3 DNA follows: TGCAGCGTTTCCAGGGAGGGCGAGCAGTACTTC.

The CDR3 region has the DNA TGTGCCAGCAGCTTGACGCCGACAGGGTCCGAACGGGCCTACAATGAGCAGTTCTTC. Its protein is CASSLTPTGSERAYNEQFF. The chain combines TRBV5-6 with TRBJ2-1, with 7 bases matching TRBD1. J gave up 2 bases and V 1 base, and 15 bases lay outside the gene matches. The V gene's germline CDR1 is SGHDT and CDR2 YYEEEE. This CDR3 is 19 amino acids long.

The rearrangement links TRBV7-2 to TRBJ2-7; unclear D gene. Trimming cost V 1 base and J 4 bases, with 5 bases left between them. Germline values: CDR1 SGHTA, CDR2 FQGNSA. The CDR3 runs to 12 residues. DNA of the CDR3: TGTGCCAGCAGCTTAGTTGCGTACGAGCAGTACTTC. Amino acids: CASSLVAYEQYF.

J is TRBJ2-1 and V is TRBV19, with D perhaps matching TRBD2 (6 bases). Germline CDR1 is LNHDA and CDR2 is SQIVND (reference sequence). Trimming took 3 bases from V and 8 from J, leaving 17 bases between them. The CDR3 spans 15 residues. The CDR3 region has the DNA TGTGCCAGTAGTATCCTCCTGACTAGAAATTATGAGCAGTTCTTC. Translated: CASSILLTRNYEQFF.

This clone was counted a single time. The CDR3 loop is CASSVGWPGELFF. In nucleotides, the CDR3 is TGTGCCAGTAGTGTGGGATGGCCCGGGGAGCTGTTTTTT. V usage is TRBV19 and J usage is TRBJ2-2; D gene ambiguous. V lost 5 bases, J lost 6 bases, and 10 bases lay in between. The germline CDR1 and CDR2 sequences are LNHDA and SQIVND (reference sequence). The CDR3 is 13 amino acids. The variable domain in full, completed from reference TRBV19 and TRBJ2-2, reads DGGITQSPKYLFRKEGQNVTLSCEQNLNHDAMYWYRQDPGQGLRLIYYSQIVNDFQKGDIAEGYSVSREKKESFPLTVTSAQKNPTAFYLCASSVGWPGELFFGEGSRLTVL.

This sequence joins TRBV7-2 and TRBJ2-5; TRBD2 matches 12 bases. With 5 bases clipped from V and 5 bases from J, the junction kept 15 bases outside the gene matches. Germline V CDR1 and CDR2: SGHTA, FQGNSA. There are 18 residues in the CDR3. CDR3 protein: CASSQDRSSGGAGETQYF. CDR3 DNA sequence: TGTGCCAGCAGCCAAGATCGGTCTAGCGGGGGGGCTGGGGAGACCCAGTACTTC.

The gene calls are TRBV6-5 and TRBJ1-1; TRBD1 matches 8 bases. In germline, CDR1 is MNHEY, CDR2 SVGAGI. This CDR3 contains 15 residues. V shed 5 bases and J 0 bases; nucleotides not matched to a gene: 5. The CDR3 loop is CASSQPGGLNTEAFF. In DNA, the CDR3 is TGTGCCAGCAGTCAACCAGGGGGCTTGAACACTGAAGCTTTCTTT.

The genes are TRBV5-1 and TRBJ2-5, with a possible D match to TRBD2 (6 bases). The germline gives CDR1 SGHRS, CDR2 YFSETQ. The V end lost 4 bases, the J end lost 5 bases, and 21 bases lay between the germline ends. The CDR3 runs to 16 residues. The CDR3 loop reads CASSDLVGGNKETQYF. The CDR3 nucleotides are TGCGCCAGCAGCGATCTGGTTGGGGGGAATAAGGAGACCCAGTACTTC.

This chain connects TRBV5-1 to TRBJ2-3, with D possibly being TRBD2 (7 bases). Trimming pared 7 bases from V and 2 bases from J, leaving 20 bases between. This CDR3 region has 16 residues. Germline V gives CDR1 SGHRS, CDR2 YFSETQ. CDR3 residues: CASALLSGGYTDTQYF. CDR3 DNA: TGCGCCAGCGCCCTACTCTCGGGGGGCTACACAGATACGCAGTATTTT.

The chain recombines TRBV9 with TRBJ2-3; 14 nucleotides match TRBD2. Germline assignment: CDR1 SGDLS and CDR2 YYNGEE. V lost 7 bases to trimming and J lost 4 bases; unmatched junction nucleotides: 5. The CDR3 length is 15 residues. CDR3 nucleotide sequence: TGTGCCAGCTCAGGACTAGCGGGGGGTGCAGATACGCAGTATTTT. This sequence encodes CASSGLAGGADTQYF.

The rearrangement joins TRBV19 to TRBJ2-7, with D possibly matching TRBD1 (5 bases). The CDR3 has 15 residues. The ends were cut back, 2 bases at V and 0 bases at J, with 11 bases in the middle. The V gene's germline CDR1 is LNHDA and CDR2 SQIVND (reference sequence). The CDR3 loop reads CASSISSDSSYEQYF. The CDR3 nucleotides are TGTGCCAGTAGTATATCGAGCGACAGCTCCTACGAGCAGTACTTC.

V and J are TRBV19 and TRBJ1-5; D is undetermined. The CDR3 has 13 amino acids. CDR1 is LNHDA, CDR2 SQIVND, per germline (reference sequence). Trimming removed 5 bases at V and 3 bases at J, with 8 bases between. This chain's CDR3 is CASSGQFNQPQHF. CDR3 bases: TGTGCCAGTAGTGGGCAGTTCAATCAGCCCCAGCATTTT.

The V gene is TRBV15, the J gene TRBJ2-1; D remains unclear. V gave up 1 base and J gave up 3 bases, with 13 bases separating them. Germline CDR1 and CDR2: LNHNV and YYDKDF (reference sequence). There are 16 residues in the CDR3. The CDR3 bases are TGTGCCACCAGCAGAGGATCGGTGGGCAGCTACAATGAGCAGTTCTTC. Its translation is CATSRGSVGSYNEQFF.

This clone was observed a handful of times. This chain uses TRBV10-1 with TRBJ1-1; possible D gene TRBD1, 6 bases. V lost 3 bases and J 1 base, leaving 6 bases between the germline ends. The CDR3 extends over 13 amino acids. Germline assignment: CDR1 WNHNN and CDR2 SYGVQD (reference sequence). Here the CDR3 reads CASSEQGNTEAFF. For the CDR3, the DNA is TGCGCCAGCAGTGAACAGGGGAACACTGAAGCTTTCTTT.

The J gene is TRBJ2-5, the V gene TRBV2; the D gene is possibly TRBD1 (5 bases). Germline CDR1 is SNHLY and CDR2 is FYNNEI. Trimming shortened V by 3 bases and J by 4 bases, and 12 bases separated the two germline ends. The CDR3 extends over 14 amino acids. CDR3 sequence: CASSDLVRGETQYF. The CDR3 DNA reads TGTGCCAGCAGTGATCTAGTAAGGGGAGAGACCCAGTACTTC.

The chain links TRBV20-1 to TRBJ1-1; unclear D gene. The V end lost 6 bases, the J end lost 0 bases, and 5 bases lay between the germline ends. From germline, CDR1 is DFQATT and CDR2 SNEGSKA (reference sequence). The CDR3 loop spans 11 amino acids. DNA of the CDR3: TGCAGTGCGGGCGTGAACACTGAAGCTTTCTTT. Protein: CSAGVNTEAFF.

Only a few counts were recorded for this clone. V usage is TRBV25-1 and J usage is TRBJ2-2, with 11 bases aligning to TRBD2. V was pared by 10 bases and J by 4 bases, with 11 bases of the junction left unmatched. Per germline, CDR1 MGHDK and CDR2 SYGVNS. The CDR3 spans 16 residues. This chain's CDR3 is CAKTPSGGICTGELFF. Here the CDR3 DNA reads TGTGCCAAAACCCCTAGCGGGGGGATTTGCACCGGGGAGCTGTTTTTT.

The chain recombines TRBV11-2 with TRBJ1-1; D is unclear. There are 14 residues in the CDR3. Germline V gene sequence: CDR1 SGHAT, CDR2 FQNNGV. The V and J ends lost 1 base and 3 bases respectively, with 9 bases between them. The CDR3 sequence: CASSLAGLDTEAFF. CDR3 DNA: TGTGCCAGCAGCTTAGCGGGTTTAGACACTGAAGCTTTCTTT. Supplemented by reference TRBV11-2 and TRBJ1-1, the full variable domain reads EAGVAQSPRYKIIEKRQSVAFWCNPISGHATLYWYQQILGQGPKLLIQFQNNGVVDDSQLPKDRFSAERLKGVDSTLKIQPAKLEDSAVYLCASSLAGLDTEAFFGQGTRLTVV.

This sequence joins TRBV11-2 and TRBJ2-3; 8 bases are shared with TRBD1. V dropped 2 bases and J dropped 1; count of bases not matched to a gene: 2. CDR1 is SGHAT and CDR2 is FQNNGV in the germline V gene. This CDR3 contains 15 residues. The DNA for the CDR3 is TGTGCCAGCAGCTTATCGGACAGGGGCACAGATACGCAGTATTTT. Amino acids: CASSLSDRGTDTQYF. Drawing the rest from reference TRBV11-2 and TRBJ2-3, the complete variable domain is EAGVAQSPRYKIIEKRQSVAFWCNPISGHATLYWYQQILGQGPKLLIQFQNNGVVDDSQLPKDRFSAERLKGVDSTLKIQPAKLEDSAVYLCASSLSDRGTDTQYFGPGTRLTVL.

This clone showed up just once. This CDR3 reads CASSLGRLQETQYF. CDR3 in DNA: TGTGCCAGCAGCTTGGGACGCCTACAAGAGACCCAGTACTTC. J is TRBJ2-5 and V is TRBV11-2; D possibly uses TRBD1 or TRBD2 (5 bases each). Germline V gene data show CDR1 as SGHAT and CDR2 as FQNNGV. Trimming took off 3 bases at V and 2 bases at J, with 10 bases between the two ends. This CDR3 has 14 amino acids.

The gene calls are TRBV7-8 and TRBJ1-5; 7 nucleotides align to TRBD1. Trimming removed 5 bases from V and 10 bases from J; junction bases left unmatched: 14. CDR1 and CDR2 (germline): SGHVS, FQNEAQ. CDR3 length: 15 residues. CDR3 sequence: CASSRDRALEQPQHF. CDR3 in DNA: TGTGCCAGCAGCCGCGACAGGGCTTTAGAGCAACCCCAGCATTTT.

The chain recombines TRBV6-6 with TRBJ1-2; unclear D gene. The CDR3 extends over 15 amino acids. V was clipped by 0 bases and J by 1 base, with 9 bases between them. Germline V CDR1 and CDR2: MNHNY, SVGAGI (reference sequence). The chain's CDR3 is CASSYSQKDNYGYTF. In DNA, the CDR3 is TGTGCCAGCAGTTACTCACAGAAGGATAACTATGGCTACACCTTC.

V is TRBV9 and J is TRBJ2-2; 10 nucleotides line up with TRBD1. This CDR3 is 14 amino acids long. Unmatched junction bases numbered 6, after V lost 6 bases and J lost 7 bases. Germline loops: CDR1 SGDLS, CDR2 YYNGEE. CDR3 sequence (DNA): TGTGCCAGCACCAGGACAGGGGGTATCGGGGAGCTGTTTTTT. Translating gives CASTRTGGIGELFF.

This rearrangement joins TRBV7-2 to TRBJ1-2; no definite D call. Germline assignment: CDR1 SGHTA and CDR2 FQGNSA. Between the trimmed V and J ends, which lost 5 bases and 3 bases, there was a span of 4 bases. This CDR3 region has 11 residues. Here the CDR3 DNA reads TGTGCCAGCAGCCCGGACTATGGCTACACCTTC. Its protein product is CASSPDYGYTF.

The V call is TRBV2, the J call TRBJ2-1; 10 bases map to TRBD2. Trimming removed 6 bases from V and 0 bases from J; junction bases left unmatched: 14. From germline, CDR1 is SNHLY and CDR2 FYNNEI. The CDR3 extends over 19 amino acids. DNA of the CDR3: TGTGCCAGCAGGAAAGGACTAGCGGAAATACGGCGCTCCTACAATGAGCAGTTCTTC. It specifies CASRKGLAEIRRSYNEQFF. Together with reference TRBV2 and TRBJ2-1, the CDR3 gives the full variable domain: EPEVTQTPSHQVTQMGQEVILRCVPISNHLYFYWYRQILGQKVEFLVSFYNNEISEKSEIFDDQFSVERPDGSNFTLKIRSTKLEDSAMYFCASRKGLAEIRRSYNEQFFGPGTRLTVL.